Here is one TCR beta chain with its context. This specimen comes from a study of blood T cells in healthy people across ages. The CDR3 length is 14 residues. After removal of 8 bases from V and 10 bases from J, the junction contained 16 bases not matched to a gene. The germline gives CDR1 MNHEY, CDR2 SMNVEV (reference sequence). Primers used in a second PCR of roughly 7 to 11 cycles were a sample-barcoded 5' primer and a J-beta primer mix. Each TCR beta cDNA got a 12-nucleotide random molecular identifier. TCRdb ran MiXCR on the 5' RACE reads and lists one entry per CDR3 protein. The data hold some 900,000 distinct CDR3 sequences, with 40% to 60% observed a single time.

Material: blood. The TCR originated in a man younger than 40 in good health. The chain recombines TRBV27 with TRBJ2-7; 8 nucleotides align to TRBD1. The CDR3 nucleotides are TGTGCCAGCTCCTTGGACAGGGACGAAAGGTCCCAGTACTTC. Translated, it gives CASSLDRDERSQYF.